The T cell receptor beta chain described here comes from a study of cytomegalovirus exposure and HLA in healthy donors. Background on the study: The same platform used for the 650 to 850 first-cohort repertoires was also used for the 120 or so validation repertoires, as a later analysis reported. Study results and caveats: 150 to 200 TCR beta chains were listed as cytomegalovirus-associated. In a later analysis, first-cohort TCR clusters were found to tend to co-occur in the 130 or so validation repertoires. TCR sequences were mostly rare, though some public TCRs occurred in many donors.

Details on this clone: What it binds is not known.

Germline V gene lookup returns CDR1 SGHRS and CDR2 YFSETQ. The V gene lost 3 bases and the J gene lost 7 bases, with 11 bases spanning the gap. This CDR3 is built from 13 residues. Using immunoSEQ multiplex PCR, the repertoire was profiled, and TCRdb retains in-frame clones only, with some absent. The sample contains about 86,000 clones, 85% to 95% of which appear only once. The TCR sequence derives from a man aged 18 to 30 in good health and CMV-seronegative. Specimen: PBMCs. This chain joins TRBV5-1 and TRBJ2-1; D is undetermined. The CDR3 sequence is CASSSFSRNEQFF. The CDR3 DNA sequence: TGCGCCAGCAGCTCCTTCTCTAGGAATGAGCAGTTCTTC. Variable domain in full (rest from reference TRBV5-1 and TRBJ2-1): KAGVTQTPRYLIKTRGQQVTLSCSPISGHRSVSWYQQTPGQGLQFLFEYFSETQRNKGNFPGRFSGRQFSNSRSEMNVSTLELGDSALYLCASSSFSRNEQFFGPGTRLTVL.